This T cell receptor beta chain was observed in a study of cytomegalovirus exposure and HLA in healthy donors. The study, taken as a whole, reports: The study listed approximately 160 cytomegalovirus-associated TCR beta chains.

The PCR used 60 Vbeta and 13 Jbeta primers. Clones were read by immunoSEQ multiplex PCR, and TCRdb kept only the in-frame ones, dropping some. The top ten hold 1.2% of the sample, which has 110,000 to 150,000 clones, 75% to 90% seen once. With respect to this clone: Its antigen is currently unknown.

This TCR was sampled from a female donor in good health and CMV-seronegative. The sequencing input was PBMCs.

In DNA, the CDR3 is TGTGCCAGCATCAGAGGACCCTCGGGGGGTCAGCCCCAGCATTTT. It yields the protein CASIRGPSGGQPQHF. The chain is built from TRBV28 and TRBJ1-5, with D perhaps TRBD1 (5 bases). The germline CDR1 and CDR2 sequences are MDHEN and SYDVKM. V lost 7 bases, J lost 6 bases, and 19 bases lay in between. This CDR3 has 15 residues. The variable domain in full, completed from reference TRBV28 and TRBJ1-5, reads DVKVTQSSRYLVKRTGEKVFLECVQDMDHENMFWYRQDPGLGLRLIYFSYDVKMKEKGDIPEGYSVSREKKERFSLILESASTNQTSMYLCASIRGPSGGQPQHFGDGTRLSIL.